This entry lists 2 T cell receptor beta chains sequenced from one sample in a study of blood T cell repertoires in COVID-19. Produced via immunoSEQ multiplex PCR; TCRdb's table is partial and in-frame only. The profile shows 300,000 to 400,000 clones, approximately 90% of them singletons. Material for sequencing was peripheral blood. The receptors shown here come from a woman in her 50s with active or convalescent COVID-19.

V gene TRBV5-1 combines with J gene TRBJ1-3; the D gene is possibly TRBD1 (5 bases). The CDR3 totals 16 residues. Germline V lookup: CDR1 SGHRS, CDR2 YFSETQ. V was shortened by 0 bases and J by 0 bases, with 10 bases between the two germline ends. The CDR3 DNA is TGCGCCAGCAGCTTGGAAACAGGCTACTCTGGAAACACCATATATTTT. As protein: CASSLETGYSGNTIYF.

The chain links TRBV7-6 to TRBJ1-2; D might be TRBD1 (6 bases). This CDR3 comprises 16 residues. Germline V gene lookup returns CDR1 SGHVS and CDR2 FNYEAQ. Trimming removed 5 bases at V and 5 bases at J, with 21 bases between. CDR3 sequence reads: CASSNRDTRSAYGYTF. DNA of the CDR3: TGTGCCAGCAGCAACCGGGACACCCGCTCCGCGTATGGCTACACCTTC.